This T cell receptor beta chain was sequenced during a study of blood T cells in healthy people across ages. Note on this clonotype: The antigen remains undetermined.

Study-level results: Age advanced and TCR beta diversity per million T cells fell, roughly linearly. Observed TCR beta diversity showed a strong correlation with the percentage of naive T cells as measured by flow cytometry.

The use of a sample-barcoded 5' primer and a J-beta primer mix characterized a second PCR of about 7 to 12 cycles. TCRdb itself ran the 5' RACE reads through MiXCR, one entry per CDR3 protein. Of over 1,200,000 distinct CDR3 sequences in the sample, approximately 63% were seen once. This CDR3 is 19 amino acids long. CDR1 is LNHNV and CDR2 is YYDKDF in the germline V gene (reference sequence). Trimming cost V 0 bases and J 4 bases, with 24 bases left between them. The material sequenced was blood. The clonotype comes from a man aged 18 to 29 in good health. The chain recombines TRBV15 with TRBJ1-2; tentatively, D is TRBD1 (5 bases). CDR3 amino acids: CATSRDLSLPTQGIYGYTF. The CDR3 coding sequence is TGTGCCACCAGCAGAGATCTTTCCCTCCCCACCCAGGGAATCTATGGCTACACCTTC.